These 5 T cell receptor beta chains originate from one sample sequenced in a study of identical twins. Each CDR3 protein gets one entry after TCRdb re-called the 5' RACE reads with MiXCR. The sample yields about 690,000 distinct CDR3 sequences, 5.5% to 6.5% seen once. Sequenced material: naive T cells sorted from blood. The receptor source for this set is a man between 18 and 29 years old in good health.

This clonotype was counted between two and nine times. The chain employs TRBV6-1 and TRBJ1-6, with unresolved D. Trimming pared 8 bases from V and 4 bases from J, leaving 6 bases between. The CDR3 has 12 residues. CDR1 and CDR2 from the germline V gene are MNHNS and SASEGT. CDR3: CASDNYNSPLHF. The CDR3 nucleotides are TGTGCCAGCGACAATTATAATTCACCCCTCCACTTT.

This clonotype was detected many times. The V call is TRBV7-9, the J call TRBJ2-3, with D perhaps given as TRBD1 or TRBD2 (5 bases each). CDR3 length: 15 residues. CDR1 SEHNR and CDR2 FQNEAQ come from the germline V gene (reference sequence). Trimming stripped 4 bases from V and 2 bases from J, with 13 bases between. The CDR3 loop is CASSYHSGPTDTQYF. The CDR3 nucleotides are TGTGCCAGCAGCTACCACTCGGGACCCACAGATACGCAGTATTTT.

This clonotype has more than one count but fewer than ten. This chain joins TRBV5-1 and TRBJ1-1; 9 bases are shared with TRBD1. The trim removed 4 bases at V and 3 bases at J, leaving 7 bases unmatched. The CDR3 has 15 residues. Germline loops: CDR1 SGHRS, CDR2 YFSETQ. The CDR3 region is CASSDPGQGDTEAFF. The CDR3 coding sequence is TGCGCCAGCAGCGACCCGGGACAGGGCGACACTGAAGCTTTCTTT.

In this sample, this clonotype turned up a few times. The J gene is TRBJ2-2, the V gene TRBV20-1; TRBD1 is a possible D gene (8 bases). V was clipped by 5 bases and J by 8 bases, with 24 bases between them. The V gene's germline CDR1 is DFQATT and CDR2 SNEGSKA (reference sequence). CDR3 length equals 16 residues. The CDR3 sequence: CSARGGQVTFSGELFF. DNA for the CDR3: TGCAGTGCTCGCGGGGGACAGGTTACGTTTTCGGGGGAGCTGTTTTTT.

This clonotype was observed at least ten times. The rearrangement joins TRBV20-1 to TRBJ2-3; a weak D match, TRBD2 (5 bases). CDR3 length equals 14 residues. CDR1 and CDR2 from the germline V gene are DFQATT and SNEGSKA (reference sequence). The germline V and J ends were trimmed by 5 bases and 2 bases, with 14 bases remaining between them. DNA of the CDR3: TGCAGTGCTGGTCGAAGCGGACCCACAGATACGCAGTATTTT. Protein: CSAGRSGPTDTQYF.